This TCR beta chain derives from a study of T-cell reconstitution after alpha-beta-depleted transplantation in children. Overall study results and limits: After one year, T-cell counts and TCRbeta diversity mostly came from new T cells. Reportedly, roughly two months post-transplant, alpha-beta T cells arose from several hundred expanded graft clones. Certain patients had high TCRbeta diversity at day 60, and it came from recipient T cells and thymic progenitors that survived.

A few counts support this clonotype. The antigen is undetermined. In germline, CDR1 is MNHEY, CDR2 SMNVEV (reference sequence). This CDR3 has 15 amino acids. Trimming took 5 bases from V and 1 from J, leaving 14 bases between them. Unique molecular identifiers were incorporated during preparation of the TCRbeta library. TCRdb reprocessed the PCR reads with MiXCR, giving one entry per CDR3 protein. In the table there are 450,000 to 700,000 distinct CDR3 sequences, roughly a quarter of which are singletons. The chain carries TRBV27 and TRBJ2-5; D possibly corresponds to TRBD2 (6 bases). The clonotype comes from a boy in the first two years of life with Wiskott-Aldrich syndrome, due to receive a stem cell transplant. Here the sequenced sample was PBMCs, taken before TCRalphabeta/CD19-depleted stem cell transplant. The CDR3 sequence is CASSGNRDFQETQYF. CDR3 DNA sequence: TGTGCCAGCAGTGGAAACCGGGACTTCCAAGAGACCCAGTACTTC.